This T cell receptor (beta chain) was captured by sequencing in a study of OX40 agonist ivuxolimab in advanced cancers. About the study: Hepatocellular carcinoma, melanoma, renal cell or head and neck cancer occurred in dose-escalation patients. Eligibility rules accepted prior anti-PD-1, anti-PD-L1 or anti-CTLA-4 therapy, and over 30% had some.

The data were produced by immunoSEQ multiplex PCR, yet TCRdb's version contains in-frame clones alone and is incomplete. The table lists under 85,000 clones, about 94% of them singletons, with 5.5% to 7% in the top ten. The junction had 12 bases not matched to a gene; V was cut back by 2 bases and J by 7 bases. Germline-derived CDR1 and CDR2 are LNHNV and YYDKDF (reference sequence). The CDR3 is 19 residues long. Study-wide results and caveats: Low normalized T-cell clonal expansion was additionally recorded for some nonresponders.

With respect to this clone: The antigen remains undetermined.

Here the sequenced sample was CD4+ or CD8+ T cells sorted from blood, taken in a trial of the OX40 agonist ivuxolimab. V gene TRBV15 combines with J gene TRBJ1-6; TRBD1 aligns across 12 bases. The source of this sequence is an adult with an advanced solid tumor such as melanoma, head and neck, liver or kidney cancer. This chain's CDR3 is CATSRRPGQGAWGNSPLHF. The CDR3 coding sequence is TGTGCCACCAGCAGACGTCCGGGACAGGGGGCCTGGGGCAATTCACCCCTCCACTTT.